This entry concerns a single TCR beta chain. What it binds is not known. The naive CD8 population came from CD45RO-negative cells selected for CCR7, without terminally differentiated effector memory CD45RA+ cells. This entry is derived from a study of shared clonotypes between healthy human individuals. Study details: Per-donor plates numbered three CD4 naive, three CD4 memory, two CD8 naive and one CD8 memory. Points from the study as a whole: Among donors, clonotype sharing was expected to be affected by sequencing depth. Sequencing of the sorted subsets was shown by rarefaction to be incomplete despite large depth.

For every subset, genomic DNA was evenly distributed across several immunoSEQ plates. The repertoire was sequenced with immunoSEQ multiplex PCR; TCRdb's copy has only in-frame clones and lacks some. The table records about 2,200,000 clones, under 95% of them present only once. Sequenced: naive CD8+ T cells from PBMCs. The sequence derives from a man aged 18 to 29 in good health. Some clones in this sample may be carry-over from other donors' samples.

CDR3 in DNA: TGTGCCAGCAGCTTTTCCACAGCGCTCGAGCAGTACTTC. Protein: CASSFSTALEQYF. The V and J genes are TRBV5-4 and TRBJ2-7; D is ambiguous. Trimming removed 2 bases from V and 6 bases from J, with 12 bases in between. The CDR3 runs 13 residues. Germline CDR1 is SGHNT and CDR2 is YYREEE (reference sequence).